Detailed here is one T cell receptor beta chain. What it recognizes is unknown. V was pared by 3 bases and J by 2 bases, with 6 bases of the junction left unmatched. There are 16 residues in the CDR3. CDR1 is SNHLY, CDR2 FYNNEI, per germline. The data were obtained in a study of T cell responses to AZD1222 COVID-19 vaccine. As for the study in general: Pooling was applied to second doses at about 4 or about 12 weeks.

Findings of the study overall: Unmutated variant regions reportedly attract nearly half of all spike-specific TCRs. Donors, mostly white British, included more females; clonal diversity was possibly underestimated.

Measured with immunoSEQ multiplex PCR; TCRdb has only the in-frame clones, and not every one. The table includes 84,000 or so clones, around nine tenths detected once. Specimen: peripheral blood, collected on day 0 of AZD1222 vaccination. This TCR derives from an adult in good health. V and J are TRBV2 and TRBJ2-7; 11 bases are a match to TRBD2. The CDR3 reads CASSEDPTSGAYEQYF. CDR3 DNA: TGTGCCAGCAGTGAGGATCCGACTAGCGGGGCCTACGAGCAGTACTTC.